The 8 T cell receptor beta chains presented below share a single source sample, sequenced in a study of early T cells in non-severe SARS-CoV-2 infection. One entry per CDR3 protein results from TCRdb running MiXCR on the 5' RACE reads. The sample shows approximately 81,000 distinct CDR3 sequences, about 14% of them seen only once. The sequenced sample was whole blood. Source of these receptors: an adult who was a healthcare worker with PCR-confirmed SARS-CoV-2 infection or an uninfected control (not recorded which).

This clonotype has a handful of counts. The chain carries TRBV7-9 and TRBJ1-6; the D gene is possibly TRBD1 (6 bases). Trimming left V 3 bases short and J 7 bases short, with 10 bases between. Germline values: CDR1 SEHNR, CDR2 FQNEAQ (reference sequence). There are 14 residues in the CDR3. The CDR3, as DNA: TGTGCCAGCAGCTTGTACAGGGACAATTCACCCCTCCACTTT. It codes for CASSLYRDNSPLHF. The complete variable domain, with remaining parts taken from reference TRBV7-9 and TRBJ1-6, reads DTGVSQNPRHKITKRGQNVTFRCDPISEHNRLYWYRQTLGQGPEFLTYFQNEAQLEKSRLLSDRFSAERPKGSFSTLEIQRTEQGDSAMYLCASSLYRDNSPLHFGNGTRLTVT.

There are many counts of this clonotype. The rearrangement links TRBV3-1 to TRBJ2-7; 12 nucleotides agree with TRBD2. Germline CDR1 and CDR2: LGHDT and YNNKEL (reference sequence). The CDR3 length is 13 residues. The junction had 3 bases not matched to a gene; V was cut back by 6 bases and J by 6 bases. The CDR3 is CASSQGLAGEQYF. The CDR3, as DNA: TGTGCCAGCAGTCAGGGACTAGCGGGCGAGCAGTACTTC.

The chain is built from TRBV7-3 and TRBJ2-3, with D possibly TRBD1 on 6 matching bases. This CDR3 region has 17 residues. CDR1 and CDR2 (germline): SGHTA, FQGTGA. The V gene lost 2 bases and the J gene lost 0 bases, with 15 bases spanning the gap. The CDR3 is CASSLSGVPGSTDTQYF. Here the CDR3 DNA reads TGTGCCAGCAGCTTATCAGGGGTCCCAGGTAGCACAGATACGCAGTATTTT.

This chain joins TRBV27 and TRBJ1-1; TRBD1 agrees at 7 bases. V dropped 5 bases and J dropped 5; count of bases not matched to a gene: 8. CDR1 and CDR2 (germline): MNHEY, SMNVEV (reference sequence). The CDR3 is 14 residues long. CDR3: CASSGRGRRTEAFF. Written as DNA, the CDR3 is TGTGCCAGCAGTGGTAGGGGGCGGCGTACTGAAGCTTTCTTT.

The gene calls are TRBV6-1 and TRBJ1-4; 8 bases map to TRBD1. Trimming took 2 bases from V and 3 from J; bases not matched to a gene: 5. Germline loops: CDR1 MNHNS, CDR2 SASEGT. The CDR3 is made up of 16 amino acids. This CDR3 reads CASSEQWGQANEKLFF. CDR3 in DNA: TGTGCCAGCAGTGAACAGTGGGGACAGGCTAATGAAAAACTGTTTTTT.

V usage is TRBV2 and J usage is TRBJ1-5; D gene uncertain. CDR3 size: 14 residues. Trimming took 4 bases from V and 4 from J, leaving 11 bases between them. Germline CDR1 SNHLY, CDR2 FYNNEI. The CDR3, as DNA: TGTGCCAGCAGTGCGCGTGGTGGGAATCAGCCCCAGCATTTT. This encodes CASSARGGNQPQHF. Supplemented by reference TRBV2 and TRBJ1-5, the full variable domain reads EPEVTQTPSHQVTQMGQEVILRCVPISNHLYFYWYRQILGQKVEFLVSFYNNEISEKSEIFDDQFSVERPDGSNFTLKIRSTKLEDSAMYFCASSARGGNQPQHFGDGTRLSIL.

The chain joins TRBV9 to TRBJ2-1; weak D call: TRBD2 (6 bases). CDR3 size: 15 residues. V was trimmed by 3 bases and J by 2 bases, leaving 12 bases between them. CDR1 is SGDLS and CDR2 is YYNGEE in the germline V gene. The CDR3 sequence: CASSATGTPYNEQFF. Here the CDR3 DNA reads TGTGCCAGCAGCGCAACCGGGACTCCCTACAATGAGCAGTTCTTC. The full variable domain, completed using reference TRBV9 and TRBJ2-1, is DSGVTQTPKHLITATGQRVTLRCSPRSGDLSVYWYQQSLDQGLQFLIQYYNGEERAKGNILERFSAQQFPDLHSELNLSSLELGDSALYFCASSATGTPYNEQFFGPGTRLTVL.

This clonotype was counted between two and nine times. The chain joins TRBV27 to TRBJ2-1; TRBD1 agrees at 7 bases. Germline CDR1 is MNHEY and CDR2 is SMNVEV (reference sequence). With V trimmed by 8 bases and J by 2 bases, 6 bases remained unmatched. The length of the CDR3 is 14 residues. In DNA form, the CDR3 reads TGTGCCAGCGGGACAGTCAGGACCTACAATGAGCAGTTCTTC. Its protein product is CASGTVRTYNEQFF.